This T cell receptor (beta chain) was profiled in a study of persistence of HIV-infected CD4 T cells (dated by TCRdb to 2020 to 2022). Regarding the complete study: The median time the participants had spent on suppressive ART was roughly eight years. Peripheral blood samples of up to roughly 200 mL were obtained at multiple time points, with the exception of two participants, for whom leukapheresis was performed at a single time point. The TCR cluster analysis across participants included 8 or 9 participants for CMV and more than five participants for Gag. The study isolated CMV- and HIV-1 Gag-responding CD4+ T cells from ART-treated individuals to examine antigen-driven clonal expansion of HIV-1-infected cells. The clonality of all cells in each sorted population was measured by TCRbeta sequencing, and the clonality of infected cells was measured by proviral sequencing. Anti-CD3/anti-CD28 stimulation activated a higher proportion of cells, with a lower memory fraction, than antigen stimulation.

The immunoSEQ hsTCRB assay version 4, run in survey mode, was used to sequence TCRbeta repertoires from genomic DNA. For TCRbeta sequencing, genomic DNA was diluted to roughly 10 ng/uL, and up to about 1 ug was used per sample. The authors' analysis ran thus. Analysis of the TCRbeta data was done in ImmunoSeq Analyzer 3.0, and diversity was computed on productive nucleotide rearrangements. The improved Chao index was used to estimate lower-bound TCR diversity, and the Gini coefficient was used to estimate clonality using the Immunarch R package. Different nucleotide rearrangements encoding the same CDR3beta amino acid sequence were treated as distinct clonotypes. TCRbeta sequences significantly enriched in antigen-responding cells relative to anti-CD3/anti-CD28-activated cells were identified by differential abundance analysis. Using predicted peptide-MHC specificity as the basis, GLIPH2 grouped TCRs into clusters, both for each participant individually and for the merged data sets that combined participants. The source is immuneACCESS, and TCRdb retained only in-frame sequences with V and J called. Part of the clones is not carried over; for the studies checked, unresolved V genes explain less than half of this, and the remainder is unexplained. That table gives V, J and clone size, and the DNA gave D and trimming. Within this sample are more than 30,000 clones, with roughly 89% of them counted one time only. The leading ten clones occupy approximately 1.4% of the sample.

On the study overall, not on this receptor specifically: A correlation was observed between TCR oligoclonality and proviral oligoclonality within the same sorted populations. Antigen-responding cells were enriched for degenerate expanded CDR3beta sequences, which suggests convergent selection of CD4+ responses to CMV and Gag. Bulk TCR analyses could not be restricted to the rare CMV-responding cells that actually carried HIV-1 proviruses. Few individuals were included in the study, and only a limited range of antigens was tested. Significantly lower TCRbeta richness was observed in CMV- and Gag-responding cells than in anti-CD3/anti-CD28-responding cells, and higher oligoclonality was observed in CMV-responding cells than in CD3/CD28-stimulated and Gag-responding cells.

Trimming removed 5 bases from V and 5 bases from J; the gene matches leave 4 bases unexplained. Looking up the germline V gene (reference sequence) yields CDR1 SEHNR and CDR2 FQNEAQ. From cysteine to phenylalanine, the CDR3 is 15 amino acids long. Only the CDR3 part of the read is kept: 45 bases, read in frame from the first base. Remarks on this clone: The specificity of this receptor is unknown. No much larger clonotype is one base removed from it; base qualities were not supplied.

The sample's treatment or condition, from its label and the paper: suppressive antiretroviral therapy. As a nonspecific positive control representing the CD4+ T cell repertoire, cells were stimulated with anti-CD3/anti-CD28 magnetic beads. CD4+ T cells that responded were sorted based on upregulation of both CD40 ligand and CD69. HIV-1-infected adults in whom suppressive ART had been started during chronic infection were enrolled as participants. For at least 4 years, the participants' plasma HIV-1 RNA had been undetectable, below 50 copies/mL. To be included, a participant needed positive CMV serology and a CD4+ T cell count above 400 cells/uL. Before stimulation, PBMCs were isolated using density centrifugation and then depleted of CD8+ T cells. For approximately 20 hours, the CD8-depleted PBMCs were stimulated with anti-CD28/CD49d costimulation, a CD40-blocking antibody, and enfuvirtide to prevent new infections. Cell sorting was performed on a Beckman Coulter MoFlo Legacy or XDP sorter, and dead cells were excluded with propidium iodide. Genomic DNA was extracted using the QIAamp DNA Mini Kit for samples with more than one million cells and using the Quick-DNA Microprep Kit for all other samples.

The rearrangement combines TRBV7-9 with TRBJ1-6; 9 of the junction bases match TRBD1. This TCR was recovered from an adult man with HIV who was CMV-seropositive. Here the sequenced sample was CD4+ T cells sorted from PBMCs after approximately 18-hour stimulation, taken from a patient who received antiretroviral therapy. The cell subset or site label on this specimen signifies: CD40L+CD69+ CD4 T cells responding to anti-CD3/anti-CD28 beads, representing the overall repertoire. The encoded CDR3 is CASSVGQGNNSPLHF. DNA sequence: TGTGCCAGCAGCGTGGGACAGGGCAATAATTCACCCCTCCACTTT.